This T cell receptor (beta chain) is drawn from a study of T-cell reconstitution after alpha-beta-depleted transplantation in children. During its preparation, the TCRbeta library received unique molecular identifiers. TCRdb reprocessed the PCR reads via MiXCR and lists one record per CDR3 protein. The data hold roughly 490,000 distinct CDR3 sequences, with over 10% observed a single time. The TCR sequence derives from a female patient under 10 years old who had a stem cell transplant for aplastic anemia, so the T cells may come from the graft donor. The source was PBMCs, mostly from graft donor cells, collected 180 days after TCRalphabeta/CD19-depleted stem cell transplant.

This chain's CDR3 is CATSRKARGGGETQYF. CDR3 bases: TGTGCCACCAGCAGAAAGGCCCGAGGAGGGGGGGAGACCCAGTACTTC. This chain connects TRBV15 to TRBJ2-5; D possibly matches TRBD1 or TRBD2 (6 bases each). CDR1 LNHNV and CDR2 YYDKDF come from the germline V gene (reference sequence). There are 16 residues in the CDR3. V dropped 2 bases and J dropped 5 bases, with 18 bases sitting between them.